This TCR beta chain was sequenced for a study of blood T cell repertoires in COVID-19 (dated by TCRdb to 2020 to 2022). Regarding the study in general: Samples covering the acute and convalescent phases of COVID-19 were provided by collaborators in the United States, Italy and Spain. The samples were drawn from two sources: the first 160 participants of the ongoing ImmuneRACE study, and 1,200 or so subjects contributed by 6 global collaborators. Where available, HLA class I and class II types were obtained from metadata supplied by the sample provider rather than from assay-based typing. Nearly every sample came with metadata listing a de-identified subject ID, COVID-19 status, age in years and sex. A freely available public database, intended as a resource for researchers studying the immune response to SARS-CoV-2, is where the repertoires were released. Deeply sampled blood TCRbeta repertoires from subjects exposed to, actively infected with, or recovered from COVID-19 were included in the dataset. The prospective study material was composed of cDNA or gDNA derived from T cells, B-cell-depleted T cells, or PBMCs.

Overall study outcomes, separate from this receptor: How much clinical and demographic metadata was included differed by source and by participant, and the metadata was provided uncurated.

In Seattle, one collaborating source enrolled patients while the infection was active and tracked those patients longitudinally over the course of disease. Each collaborating institution followed its own protocols to collect whole blood in K2EDTA tubes. For TCRbeta analysis, collaborator samples were shipped as frozen whole blood, as isolated PBMCs, or as DNA extracted from either sample type. TCRbeta CDR3 regions were amplified from genomic DNA by means of the immunoSEQ Assay, a bias-controlled multiplex PCR. Concerning the study's data processing: The number of nucleated cells in each sample was estimated by amplification of reference gene primers within the assay. Sequence reads were collapsed and filtered to measure the absolute abundance of every unique TCRbeta CDR3 rearrangement. Productive Simpson clonality was computed per sample as the square root of Simpson's diversity index over productive rearrangements. The clones in this table, taken by TCRdb from immuneACCESS, are in-frame only. Not every clone is retained; where verified, under half of the shortfall comes from an unresolved V gene, and the cause of the rest is unknown. Clone size and V and J calls were adopted from that table, with D and trimming inferred from the DNA. The sample records about 300,000 clones, approximately 88% of which are singletons. Jointly, the top ten make up more than 1.4% of the sample.

CDR3 length: 12 amino acids, cysteine to phenylalanine. This entry keeps only the CDR3 DNA: 36 bases, framed from base 1. A distance of 10 bases separates the germline ends of V and J, which lose 2 bases and 11 bases respectively. In this sample, this clone turned up a few times. The antigen it recognizes is unknown. The record has no base qualities; no much larger clone is one base away. The rearrangement combines TRBV12-3 or TRBV12-4 with TRBJ2-1, with the D gene too uncertain to name. The sequenced sample consisted of peripheral blood. This TCR derives from a human donor with COVID-19, enrolled during active disease. The donor label of this sample is uncertain. CDR3 reads: CASSLNGQKQFF. The DNA sequence reads TGTGCCAGCAGTTTAAATGGGCAGAAGCAGTTCTTC.